What follows are 22 T cell receptor beta chains derived from one specimen sequenced in a study of cytomegalovirus exposure and HLA in healthy donors. Method: immunoSEQ multiplex PCR; TCRdb's copy keeps in-frame clones and lacks some. Found here are about 47,000 clones, around 90% of them singletons; the top ten hold 5.6%. Specimen: PBMCs. The receptors shown here come from a man between 18 and 35 years old in good health and CMV-seronegative.

A note on this clone: The sample contains more than one DNA sequence encoding this CDR3. The chain has TRBV2 and TRBJ1-5, with 7 bases lining up with TRBD1. Trimming cost V 3 bases and J 4 bases; bases outside gene matches: 3. The CDR3 sequence is 14 residues long. The germline V gene has CDR1 SNHLY and CDR2 FYNNEI. The CDR3 here is CASSDYRGNQPQHF. The CDR3 bases are TGTGCCAGCAGTGATTACAGGGGAAATCAGCCCCAGCATTTT.

The gene calls are TRBV19 and TRBJ2-3, with 9 bases identical to TRBD2. With 2 bases clipped from V and 3 bases from J, the junction kept 12 bases outside the gene matches. Germline CDR1 LNHDA, CDR2 SQIVND (reference sequence). The CDR3 consists of 18 residues. The CDR3 sequence is CASSIFPSGTSRTDTQYF. The CDR3 DNA reads TGTGCCAGTAGTATATTCCCCTCCGGGACTAGCCGGACAGATACGCAGTATTTT.

The chain is built from TRBV6-5 and TRBJ2-7; 7 nucleotides agree with TRBD2. The CDR3 is 13 amino acids. Germline assignment: CDR1 MNHEY and CDR2 SVGAGI. Trimming at V came to 6 bases and at J to 0 bases, leaving 2 bases not matched to a gene. Here the CDR3 DNA reads TGTGCCAGCAGCACTAGCGTCTCCTACGAGCAGTACTTC. Amino acids: CASSTSVSYEQYF.

In this sample, this clone turned up once. The rearrangement links TRBV13 to TRBJ1-1; D perhaps matches TRBD1 (5 bases). V gave up 4 bases and J gave up 5 bases, with 11 bases separating them. CDR1 is PRHDT and CDR2 is FYEKMQ in the germline V gene (reference sequence). The CDR3 loop spans 13 amino acids. DNA for the CDR3: TGTGCCAGCAGCTCAGCAGGGAGGACTGAAGCTTTCTTT. Residues: CASSSAGRTEAFF.

The V call is TRBV4-3, the J call TRBJ1-6; D unclear. Germline V gives CDR1 LGHNA, CDR2 YSLEER. The CDR3 has 15 residues. V lost 1 base and J 0 bases, leaving 4 bases between the germline ends. CDR3 coding DNA: TGCGCCAGCAGCCAAGTGAGCTCCTATAATTCACCCCTCCACTTT. Its translation is CASSQVSSYNSPLHF.

The chain employs TRBV6-5 and TRBJ2-7; D is unresolved. The germline V gene encodes CDR1 MNHEY and CDR2 SVGAGI. The CDR3 has 14 residues. The ends were cut back, 0 bases at V and 2 bases at J, with 8 bases in the middle. The CDR3 nucleotides read TGTGCCAGCAGTTACTCGCGCTCCACCTACGAGCAGTACTTC. Protein sequence: CASSYSRSTYEQYF.

The rearrangement uses TRBV15 and TRBJ1-3; the D gene is possibly TRBD1 (6 bases). The V gene's germline CDR1 is LNHNV and CDR2 YYDKDF (reference sequence). CDR3 size: 16 residues. V was shortened by 0 bases and J by 0 bases, with 9 bases between the two germline ends. CDR3 DNA: TGTGCCACCAGCAGAGAATACAGGGCCTCTGGAAACACCATATATTTT. This gives the protein CATSREYRASGNTIYF.

This sequence joins TRBV5-5 and TRBJ2-7; D might be TRBD2 (6 bases). Trimming shortened V by 4 bases and J by 0 bases, and 14 bases separated the two germline ends. The CDR3 is made up of 15 amino acids. Germline values: CDR1 SGHKS, CDR2 YYEKEE (reference sequence). CDR3 coding DNA: TGTGCCAGCAGCAAGACGGGAGATAGCTCCTACGAGCAGTACTTC. Translation gives CASSKTGDSSYEQYF.

Only one count was recorded for this clone. The chain links TRBV5-1 to TRBJ1-1, with 10 bases aligning to TRBD1. This CDR3 has 16 amino acids. Germline V gene data show CDR1 as SGHRS and CDR2 as YFSETQ. The junction had 9 bases not matched to a gene; V was cut back by 6 bases and J by 1 base. CDR3 DNA: TGCGCCAGCACCGGGACAGGGGTTGCGTCGAACACTGAAGCTTTCTTT. Protein: CASTGTGVASNTEAFF.

The chain employs TRBV28 and TRBJ2-7; D perhaps matches TRBD2 (5 bases). The CDR3 is 17 residues long. The ends were cut back, 7 bases at V and 2 bases at J, with 24 bases in the middle. Germline V gene lookup returns CDR1 MDHEN and CDR2 SYDVKM. Written as DNA, the CDR3 is TGTGCCAGCAATCCGTGGAGGCCCCGCGGGTTCACCTACGAGCAGTACTTC. This encodes CASNPWRPRGFTYEQYF. Full variable domain (missing parts from reference TRBV28 and TRBJ2-7): DVKVTQSSRYLVKRTGEKVFLECVQDMDHENMFWYRQDPGLGLRLIYFSYDVKMKEKGDIPEGYSVSREKKERFSLILESASTNQTSMYLCASNPWRPRGFTYEQYFGPGTRLTVT.

The V call is TRBV5-1, the J call TRBJ2-3; D remains ambiguous. Per the germline V gene, CDR1 is SGHRS and CDR2 is YFSETQ. Trimming stripped 6 bases from V and 4 bases from J, with 12 bases between. This CDR3 has 13 residues. CDR3 coding DNA: TGCGCCAGCATGATCCTTCAGTCAGATACGCAGTATTTT. It translates to CASMILQSDTQYF.

V and J are TRBV29-1 and TRBJ1-1; D is possibly TRBD1 (6 bases). Trimming took 4 bases from V and 4 from J, leaving 16 bases between them. The CDR3 sequence is 14 residues long. Germline V gives CDR1 SQVTM, CDR2 ANQGSEA. The CDR3 region is CSVVARTEATEAFF. The CDR3 DNA reads TGCAGCGTTGTGGCCCGGACAGAGGCCACTGAAGCTTTCTTT.

The chain carries TRBV7-9 and TRBJ2-1; TRBD1 matches at 7 bases. V dropped 4 bases and J dropped 2; count of bases not matched to a gene: 5. This CDR3 comprises 15 residues. Germline V gives CDR1 SEHNR, CDR2 FQNEAQ (reference sequence). CDR3 amino acids: CASSSLGTAYNEQFF. The DNA for the CDR3 is TGTGCCAGCAGCTCGCTCGGGACAGCCTACAATGAGCAGTTCTTC.

This sequence joins TRBV28 and TRBJ2-7, with TRBD1 matching 11 bases. V was clipped by 1 base and J by 5 bases; unmatched bases: 4. Germline assignment: CDR1 MDHEN and CDR2 SYDVKM. The CDR3 loop spans 15 amino acids. Here the CDR3 DNA reads TGTGCCAGCAGTTTATCGGGACAGGGGGAAAACGAGCAGTACTTC. Protein product: CASSLSGQGENEQYF.

The chain joins TRBV6-6 to TRBJ1-2; D gene ambiguous. V dropped 6 bases and J dropped 0 bases, with 11 bases sitting between them. The CDR3 has 14 residues. CDR1 is MNHNY and CDR2 is SVGAGI in the germline V gene (reference sequence). DNA of the CDR3: TGTGCCAGCAGGGCCGCGGTTTCTAACTATGGCTACACCTTC. Its protein is CASRAAVSNYGYTF.

The chain links TRBV13 to TRBJ2-1; 10 bases map to TRBD2. This CDR3 has 16 amino acids. The trim removed 0 bases at V and 8 bases at J, leaving 7 bases unmatched. In germline, CDR1 is PRHDT, CDR2 FYEKMQ (reference sequence). The CDR3 DNA reads as TGTGCCAGCAGCTTAGGCCGGGCTAGCGGGAGTTATGAGCAGTTCTTC. It specifies CASSLGRASGSYEQFF.

J is TRBJ1-5 and V is TRBV10-3; D is ambiguous. The V gene lost 6 bases and the J gene lost 6 bases, with 12 bases spanning the gap. Per germline, CDR1 ENHRY and CDR2 SYGVKD. There are 13 residues in the CDR3. The CDR3 protein is CAIRPSLGQPQHF. CDR3 in DNA: TGTGCCATCAGACCCAGTCTTGGTCAGCCCCAGCATTTT.

The chain recombines TRBV6-1 with TRBJ2-5, with a weak D call TRBD2 (6 bases). The V and J ends lost 5 bases and 1 base respectively, with 11 bases between them. This CDR3 spans 14 amino acids. Germline CDR1 and CDR2: MNHNS and SASEGT. CDR3 region: CASSRDSAQETQYF. CDR3 DNA: TGTGCCAGCAGTCGGGACTCCGCCCAAGAGACCCAGTACTTC.

The V gene is TRBV5-4, the J gene TRBJ1-6; D ambiguous. This CDR3 spans 15 amino acids. Per the germline V gene, CDR1 is SGHNT and CDR2 is YYREEE (reference sequence). Trimming removed 0 bases from V and 0 bases from J, with 4 bases in between. CDR3 sequence (DNA): TGTGCCAGCAGCTTGGCGAGCTCCTATAATTCACCCCTCCACTTT. Amino acid sequence: CASSLASSYNSPLHF. Variable domain in full (rest from reference TRBV5-4 and TRBJ1-6): ETGVTQSPTHLIKTRGQQVTLRCSSQSGHNTVSWYQQALGQGPQFIFQYYREEENGRGNFPPRFSGLQFPNYSSELNVNALELDDSALYLCASSLASSYNSPLHFGNGTRLTVT.

The chain carries TRBV6-1 and TRBJ1-1; 7 positions match TRBD1. Germline V gene data show CDR1 as MNHNS and CDR2 as SASEGT. CDR3 length: 15 residues. With V trimmed by 6 bases and J by 5 bases, 12 bases remained unmatched. CDR3 DNA sequence: TGTGCCAGCAGAGATCTCAGGGGGAGCTGGACTGAAGCTTTCTTT. This sequence encodes CASRDLRGSWTEAFF.

The chain couples TRBV6-6 to TRBJ1-5; D call uncertain. The CDR3 contains 13 residues. V lost 0 bases and J lost 5, with 5 bases in between. CDR1 is MNHNY and CDR2 is SVGAGI in the germline V gene (reference sequence). CDR3 in amino acids: CASSYSEHQPQHF. The CDR3 nucleotides are TGTGCCAGCAGTTACTCGGAGCATCAGCCCCAGCATTTT.

The chain combines TRBV10-3 with TRBJ1-1; 8 nucleotides align to TRBD1. The CDR3 totals 13 residues. Germline CDR1 ENHRY, CDR2 SYGVKD. V shed 8 bases and J 3 bases; nucleotides not matched to a gene: 5. CDR3 loop: CAIGQTGDTEAFF. The DNA of the CDR3 is TGTGCCATCGGACAGACAGGGGACACTGAAGCTTTCTTT.